This TCR beta chain is drawn from a study of shared clonotypes between healthy human individuals. Original processing notes: ImmunoSEQ junction-only sequences lacked quality scores, so their filtering differed. The protocol was immunoSEQ multiplex PCR, while the TCRdb copy is restricted to in-frame clones and leaves out a portion. V and J calls and clone size are as listed in that table; D and trimming were resolved from the DNA. The sample contains about 470,000 clones, around 79% of which appear only once. The germline V gene has CDR1 SGHRS and CDR2 YFSETQ. Trimming cost V 0 bases and J 0 bases, with 8 bases left between them. The CDR3 sequence is 15 residues long.

The material sequenced was PBMCs. This rearrangement joins TRBV5-1 to TRBJ2-3; D remains ambiguous. The receptor was isolated from a woman between 40 and 55 years old in good health. Some clones in this sample may be carry-over from other donors' samples. The CDR3, as DNA: TGCGCCAGCAGCTTGGCCTGGCAGAGCACAGATACGCAGTATTTT. Protein sequence: CASSLAWQSTDTQYF.